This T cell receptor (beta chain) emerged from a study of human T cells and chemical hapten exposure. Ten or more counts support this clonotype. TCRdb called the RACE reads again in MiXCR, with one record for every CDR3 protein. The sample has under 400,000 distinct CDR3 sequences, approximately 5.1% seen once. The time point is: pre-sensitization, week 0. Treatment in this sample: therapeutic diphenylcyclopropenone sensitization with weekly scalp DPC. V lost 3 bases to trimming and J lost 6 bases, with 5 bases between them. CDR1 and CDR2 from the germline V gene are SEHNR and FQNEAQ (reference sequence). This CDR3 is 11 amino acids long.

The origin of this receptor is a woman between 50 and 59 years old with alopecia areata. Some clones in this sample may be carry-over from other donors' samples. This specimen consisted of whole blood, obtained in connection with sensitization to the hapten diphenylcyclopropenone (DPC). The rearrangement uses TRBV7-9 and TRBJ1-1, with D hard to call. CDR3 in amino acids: CASSLEPEAFF. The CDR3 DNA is TGTGCCAGCAGCTTGGAGCCTGAAGCTTTCTTT. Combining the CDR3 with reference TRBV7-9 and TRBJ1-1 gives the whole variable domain DTGVSQNPRHKITKRGQNVTFRCDPISEHNRLYWYRQTLGQGPEFLTYFQNEAQLEKSRLLSDRFSAERPKGSFSTLEIQRTEQGDSAMYLCASSLEPEAFFGQGTRLTVV.